A selection of T cell receptor beta chains follows, all from one sample in a study of regulatory T cells in long-lasting Graves disease. TCRdb reanalysed the multiplex PCR reads using MiXCR and keeps one entry per CDR3 protein. The data show roughly 400,000 distinct CDR3 sequences, 20% seen once. The specimen was peripheral blood mononuclear cells (PBMCs), collected when the disease was refractory, from a patient treated with antithyroid drugs. These receptor sequences come from a female donor with Graves disease. CDR3s include the opening cysteine and the closing phenylalanine or tryptophan. The order of the fields is clone size, D gene, V gene, J gene, CDR3 protein, CDR3 DNA. A D gene is named only where the DNA matches it firmly. Not every row has a clone size; where given, it reads once, few, many or a size class.

>many|NA|TRBV5-4|TRBJ2-5
CASSLLQDQETQYF
TGTGCCAGCAGCTTGTTACAAGACCAAGAGACCCAGTACTTC
>NA|NA|TRBV6-2/TRBV6-3|TRBJ2-7
CASSYSWALRTTGAEQHF
TGTGCCAGCAGTTACTCGTGGGCGTTGAGGACGACCGGCGCCGAGCAGCACTTC
>NA|NA|TRBV5-1|TRBJ1-1
CASSPDLWNTEAFF
TGCGCCAGCAGTCCAGACCTTTGGAACACTGAAGCTTTCTTT
>few|NA|TRBV7-9|TRBJ1-1
CASSSTAATEAFF
TGTGCCAGCAGCTCGACAGCCGCAACTGAAGCTTTCTTT
>many|NA|TRBV27|TRBJ2-6
CASMMGGRLSGANVLTF
TGTGCCAGCATGATGGGTGGACGGCTCTCTGGGGCCAACGTCCTGACTTTC
>NA|TRBD2|TRBV7-2|TRBJ2-5
CASSSGLASPAETQYF
TGTGCCAGCAGCTCGGGACTAGCTTCTCCGGCGGAGACCCAGTACTTC
>many|NA|TRBV15|TRBJ1-6
CATSRENGSPLHF
TGTGCCACCAGCAGAGAAAACGGTTCACCCCTCCACTTT
>NA|NA|TRBV6-1|TRBJ2-1
CASSTQGQDSYNEQFF
TGTGCCAGCAGTACCCAGGGGCAAGACTCCTACAATGAGCAGTTCTTC
>NA|TRBD1|TRBV2|TRBJ2-3
CATRGYSTDTQYF
TGTGCCACCAGGGGGTATAGCACAGATACGCAGTATTTT
>NA|NA|TRBV4-1|TRBJ1-3
CASSHDRGDTIYF
TGCGCCAGCAGCCATGATAGAGGGGACACCATATATTTT
>NA|TRBD2|TRBV19|TRBJ2-3
CASSGRLAGETDTQYF
TGTGCCAGTAGTGGAAGACTAGCGGGAGAGACAGATACGCAGTATTTT
>NA|NA|TRBV7-9|TRBJ2-7
CASSSTREIDEQYF
TGTGCCAGCAGCTCGACTCGGGAGATCGACGAGCAGTACTTC
>NA|TRBD2|TRBV6-1|TRBJ2-2
CASSLLAGDDTGELFF
TGTGCCAGCAGTCTTCTAGCGGGAGACGACACCGGGGAGCTGTTTTTT
>many|NA|TRBV5-1|TRBJ2-7
CASSGGQRLYEQYF
TGCGCCAGCAGCGGGGGACAAAGACTCTACGAGCAGTACTTC
>NA|NA|TRBV20-1|TRBJ2-3
CSARGTDLRTQYF
TGCAGTGCTAGAGGAACGGATTTGCGTACGCAGTATTTT
>many|NA|TRBV11-2|TRBJ2-7
CASSLFTFGAANSYEQYF
TGTGCCAGCAGCTTGTTCACATTTGGGGCAGCTAACTCCTACGAGCAGTACTTC
>many|TRBD2|TRBV6-5|TRBJ2-7
CASSFSGRTYEQYF
TGTGCCAGCAGTTTCAGCGGGAGGACCTACGAGCAGTACTTC
>NA|NA|TRBV7-6|TRBJ2-5
CASSSTRQDQETQYF
TGTGCCAGCAGCTCCACCCGACAGGATCAAGAGACCCAGTACTTC
>few|TRBD1|TRBV20-1|TRBJ1-6
CSASGTGLRTLHF
TGCAGTGCTTCCGGGACAGGGCTTAGAACCCTCCACTTT
>many|NA|TRBV28|TRBJ1-2
CACGRRRYYGYTF
TGTGCCTGCGGGAGGAGGCGGTACTATGGCTACACCTTC
>many|NA|TRBV6-1|TRBJ1-2
CASKMDAASYGYTF
TGTGCCAGCAAAATGGACGCCGCGAGCTATGGCTACACCTTC
>few|TRBD2|TRBV7-6|TRBJ2-7
CASSPITSGKIGEQYF
TGTGCCAGCAGTCCGATAACTAGCGGGAAGATCGGGGAGCAGTACTTC
>NA|TRBD1|TRBV10-3|TRBJ2-7
CAISFGQGVEQYF
TGTGCCATCAGCTTCGGACAGGGAGTCGAGCAGTACTTC
>many|NA|TRBV12-5|TRBJ2-5
CASGFETQETQYF
TGTGCTAGTGGTTTTGAGACCCAAGAGACCCAGTACTTC
>few|NA|TRBV4-3|TRBJ2-5
CASSQDTKTQYF
TGCGCCAGCAGCCAAGATACGAAGACCCAGTACTTC
>many|TRBD2|TRBV7-3|TRBJ2-5
CASSPGGWETQYF
TGTGCCAGCAGCCCGGGAGGGTGGGAGACCCAGTACTTC
>many|NA|TRBV20-1|TRBJ2-7
CSARDLRQIYEQYF
TGCAGTGCTAGAGATCTTCGACAGATCTACGAGCAGTACTTC
>NA|NA|TRBV28|TRBJ2-2
CASRTNRVGTGELFF
TGTGCCAGCAGGACAAACAGGGTGGGCACCGGGGAGCTGTTTTTT
>many|TRBD1|TRBV6-1|TRBJ2-7
CASSPFPGDRGVREQYF
TGTGCCAGCAGTCCATTCCCCGGGGACAGGGGTGTACGCGAGCAGTACTTC
>NA|NA|TRBV6-1|TRBJ1-6
CASSSRRGANSPLHF
TGTGCCAGCAGCTCTAGGAGAGGGGCGAATTCACCCCTCCACTTT
>NA|TRBD1|TRBV24-1|TRBJ2-1
CATSDPKGAGNEQFF
TGTGCCACCAGTGACCCGAAGGGGGCGGGTAATGAGCAGTTCTTC
>few|NA|TRBV20-1|TRBJ1-1
CSAYKGVTEAFF
TGCAGTGCATATAAGGGGGTGACTGAAGCTTTCTTT
>few|NA|TRBV20-1|TRBJ2-7
CSATEGSYEQYF
TGCAGTGCTACCGAGGGGTCCTACGAGCAGTACTTC
>few|NA|TRBV11-2|TRBJ2-2
CASSLDIKKLFF
TGTGCCAGCAGCTTAGATATAAAGAAGCTGTTTTTT
>many|TRBD1|TRBV28|TRBJ2-7
CASSTSGTGGGEQYF
TGTGCCAGCAGTACCTCCGGGACAGGGGGCGGCGAGCAGTACTTC
>NA|NA|TRBV2|TRBJ2-1
CAVRRARDEQFF
TGTGCCGTCCGGAGGGCGCGGGATGAGCAGTTCTTC
>many|TRBD2|TRBV12-3/TRBV12-4|TRBJ2-7
CASSLDPVLAGDTYEQYF
TGTGCCAGCAGTTTAGACCCCGTACTAGCGGGAGATACCTACGAGCAGTACTTC
>NA|NA|TRBV5-6|TRBJ2-6
CASSLSIPGANVLTF
TGTGCCAGCAGCTTGAGCATTCCTGGGGCCAACGTCCTGACTTTC
>NA|NA|TRBV11-2|TRBJ2-7
CASSLDLGGDYEQYF
TGTGCCAGCAGCTTAGATCTAGGGGGGGACTACGAGCAGTACTTC
>many|NA|TRBV27|TRBJ1-1
CASRGNRMNTEAFF
TGTGCCAGCAGGGGGAACAGGATGAACACTGAAGCTTTCTTT
>many|NA|TRBV6-6|TRBJ1-5
CASSYSDPATTSNQPQHF
TGTGCCAGCAGTTACTCGGATCCCGCCACCACTAGCAATCAGCCTCAGCATTTT
>many|NA|TRBV11-1|TRBJ2-7
CASSSQGLSHEQYF
TGTGCCAGCAGCTCCCAGGGTCTCAGCCACGAGCAGTACTTC
>many|NA|TRBV30|TRBJ1-4
CACQHRTNEKLFF
TGTGCCTGTCAGCACCGAACTAATGAAAAACTGTTTTTT